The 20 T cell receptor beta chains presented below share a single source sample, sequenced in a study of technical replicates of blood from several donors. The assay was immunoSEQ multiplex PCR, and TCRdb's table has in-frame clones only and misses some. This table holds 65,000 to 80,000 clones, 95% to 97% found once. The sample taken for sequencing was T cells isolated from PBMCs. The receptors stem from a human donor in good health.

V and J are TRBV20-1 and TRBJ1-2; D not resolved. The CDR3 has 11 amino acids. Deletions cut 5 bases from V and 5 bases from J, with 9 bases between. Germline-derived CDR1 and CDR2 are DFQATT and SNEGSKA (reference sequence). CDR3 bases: TGCAGTGCTTACTCCAGGTATGGCTACACCTTC. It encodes CSAYSRYGYTF.

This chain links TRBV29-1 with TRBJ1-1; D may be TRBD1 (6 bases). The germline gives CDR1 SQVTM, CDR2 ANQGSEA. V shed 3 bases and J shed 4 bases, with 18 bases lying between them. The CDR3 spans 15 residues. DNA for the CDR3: TGCAGCGTTGAGGGACATTGGTTCGCGGCCACTGAAGCTTTCTTT. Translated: CSVEGHWFAATEAFF.

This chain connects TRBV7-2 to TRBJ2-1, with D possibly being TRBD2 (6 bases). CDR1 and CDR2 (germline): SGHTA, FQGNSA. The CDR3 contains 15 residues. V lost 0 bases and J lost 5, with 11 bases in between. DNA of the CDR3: TGTGCCAGCAGCTTAGCCCCGGCGGGAAACAATGAGCAGTTCTTC. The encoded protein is CASSLAPAGNNEQFF.

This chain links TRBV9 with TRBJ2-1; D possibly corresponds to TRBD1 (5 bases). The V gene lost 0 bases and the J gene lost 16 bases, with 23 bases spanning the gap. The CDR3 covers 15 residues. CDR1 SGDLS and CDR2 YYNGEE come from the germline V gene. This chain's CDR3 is CASSVGPVDSGNVFF. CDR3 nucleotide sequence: TGTGCCAGCAGCGTAGGGCCCGTAGATTCAGGGAATGTCTTCTTC.

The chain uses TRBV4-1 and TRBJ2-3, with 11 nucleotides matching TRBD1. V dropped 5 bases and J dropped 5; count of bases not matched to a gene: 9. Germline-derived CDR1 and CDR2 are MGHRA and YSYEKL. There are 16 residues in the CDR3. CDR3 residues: CASSYNRTGGEDTQYF. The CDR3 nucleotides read TGCGCCAGCAGCTATAACCGGACAGGGGGCGAAGATACGCAGTATTTT.

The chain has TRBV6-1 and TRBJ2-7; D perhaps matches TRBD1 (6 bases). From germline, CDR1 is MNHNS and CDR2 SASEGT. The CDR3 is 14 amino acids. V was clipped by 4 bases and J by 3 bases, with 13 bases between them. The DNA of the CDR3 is TGTGCCAGCAGTGCACAGGGAAATTACTACGAGCAGTACTTC. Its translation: CASSAQGNYYEQYF.

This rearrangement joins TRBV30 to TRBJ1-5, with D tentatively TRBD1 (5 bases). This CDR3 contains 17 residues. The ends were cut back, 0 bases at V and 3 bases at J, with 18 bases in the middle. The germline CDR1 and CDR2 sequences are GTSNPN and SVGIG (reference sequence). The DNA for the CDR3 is TGTGCCTGGAGTGTGGGGAGGACAAACACAAACAATCAGCCCCAGCATTTT. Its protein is CAWSVGRTNTNNQPQHF.

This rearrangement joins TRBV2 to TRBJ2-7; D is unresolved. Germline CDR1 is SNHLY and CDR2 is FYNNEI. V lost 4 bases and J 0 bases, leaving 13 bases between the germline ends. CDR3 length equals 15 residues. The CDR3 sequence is CASSGGAWSSYEQYF. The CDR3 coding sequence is TGTGCCAGCAGTGGAGGAGCGTGGAGCTCCTACGAGCAGTACTTC.

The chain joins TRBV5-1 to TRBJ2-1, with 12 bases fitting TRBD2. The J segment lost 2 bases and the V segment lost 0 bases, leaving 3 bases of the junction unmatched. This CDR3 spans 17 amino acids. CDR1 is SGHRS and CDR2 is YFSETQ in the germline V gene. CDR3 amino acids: CASSLAPSGRAYNEQFF. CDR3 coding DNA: TGCGCCAGCAGCTTGGCCCCTAGCGGGAGGGCCTACAATGAGCAGTTCTTC.

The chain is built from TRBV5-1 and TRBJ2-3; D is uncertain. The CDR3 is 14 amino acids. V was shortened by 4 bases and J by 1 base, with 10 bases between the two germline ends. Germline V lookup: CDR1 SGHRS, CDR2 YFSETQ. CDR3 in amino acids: CASSRQVGTDTQYF. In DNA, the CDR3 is TGCGCCAGCAGCAGGCAGGTCGGCACAGATACGCAGTATTTT.

Here the CDR3 DNA reads TGTGCCAGCAAAAGTGCAGGGTCTTATACTGAAGCTTTCTTT. Encoded protein: CASKSAGSYTEAFF. This chain uses TRBV11-2 with TRBJ1-1; TRBD1 might be the D (5 bases). Between the trimmed V and J ends, which lost 7 bases and 5 bases, there was a span of 17 bases. The CDR3 is made up of 14 amino acids. The V gene's germline CDR1 is SGHAT and CDR2 FQNNGV. The full variable domain, in which reference TRBV11-2 and TRBJ1-1 provide the parts outside the CDR3, is EAGVAQSPRYKIIEKRQSVAFWCNPISGHATLYWYQQILGQGPKLLIQFQNNGVVDDSQLPKDRFSAERLKGVDSTLKIQPAKLEDSAVYLCASKSAGSYTEAFFGQGTRLTVV.

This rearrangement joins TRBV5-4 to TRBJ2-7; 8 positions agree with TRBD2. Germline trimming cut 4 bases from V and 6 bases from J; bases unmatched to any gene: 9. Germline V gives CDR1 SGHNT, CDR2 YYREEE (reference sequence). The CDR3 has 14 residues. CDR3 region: CASSQGRGGGEQYF. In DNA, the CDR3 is TGTGCCAGCAGCCAAGGACGGGGGGGAGGCGAGCAGTACTTC.

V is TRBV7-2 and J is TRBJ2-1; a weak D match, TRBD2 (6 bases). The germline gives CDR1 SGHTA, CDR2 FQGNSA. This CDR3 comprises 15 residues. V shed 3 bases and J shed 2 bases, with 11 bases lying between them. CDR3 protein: CASSFGGTPYNEQFF. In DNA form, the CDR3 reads TGTGCCAGCAGCTTCGGCGGGACCCCCTACAATGAGCAGTTCTTC.

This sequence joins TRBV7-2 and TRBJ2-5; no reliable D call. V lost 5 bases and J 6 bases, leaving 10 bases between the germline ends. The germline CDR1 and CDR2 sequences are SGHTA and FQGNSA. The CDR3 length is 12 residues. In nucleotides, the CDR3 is TGTGCCAGCAGCCCCTTGAGGCAGACCCAGTACTTC. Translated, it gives CASSPLRQTQYF.

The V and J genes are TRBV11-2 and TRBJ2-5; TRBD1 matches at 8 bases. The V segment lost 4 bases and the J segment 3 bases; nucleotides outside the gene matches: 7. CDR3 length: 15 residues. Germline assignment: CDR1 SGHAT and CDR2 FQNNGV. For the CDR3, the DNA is TGTGCCAGCAGCTCGATCAGGGGGCGAGAAGAGACCCAGTACTTC. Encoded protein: CASSSIRGREETQYF.

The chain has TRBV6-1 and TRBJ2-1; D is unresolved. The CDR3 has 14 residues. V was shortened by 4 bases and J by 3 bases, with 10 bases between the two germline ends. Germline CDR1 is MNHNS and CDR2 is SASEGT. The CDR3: CASSVTINYNEQFF. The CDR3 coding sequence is TGTGCCAGCAGTGTAACTATAAACTACAATGAGCAGTTCTTC.

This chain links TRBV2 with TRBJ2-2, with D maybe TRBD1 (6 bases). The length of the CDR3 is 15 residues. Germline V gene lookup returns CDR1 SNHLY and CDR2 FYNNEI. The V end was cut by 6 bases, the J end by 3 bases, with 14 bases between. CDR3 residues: CASSDGAGDTGELFF. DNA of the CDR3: TGTGCCAGCAGCGACGGAGCAGGGGACACCGGGGAGCTGTTTTTT.

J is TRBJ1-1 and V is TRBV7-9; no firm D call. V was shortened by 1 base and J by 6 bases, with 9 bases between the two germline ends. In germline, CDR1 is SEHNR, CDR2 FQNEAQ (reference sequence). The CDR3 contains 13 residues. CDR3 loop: CASSLGGGPEAFF. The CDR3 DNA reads TGTGCCAGCAGCTTAGGTGGCGGGCCTGAAGCTTTCTTT.

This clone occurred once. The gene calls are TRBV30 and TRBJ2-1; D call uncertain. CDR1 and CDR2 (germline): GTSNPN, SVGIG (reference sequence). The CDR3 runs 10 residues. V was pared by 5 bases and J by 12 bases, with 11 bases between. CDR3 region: CAWSEVGQFF. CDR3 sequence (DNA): TGTGCCTGGTCTGAGGTGGGGCAGTTCTTC.

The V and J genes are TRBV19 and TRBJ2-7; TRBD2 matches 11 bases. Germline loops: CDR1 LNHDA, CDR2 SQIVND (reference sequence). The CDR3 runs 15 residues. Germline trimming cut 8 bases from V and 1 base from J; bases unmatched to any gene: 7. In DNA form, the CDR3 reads TGTGCCAGTGCTTCCGGGACTAGCGGTTCCTACGAGCAGTACTTC. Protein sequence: CASASGTSGSYEQYF.